These T cell receptor beta chains were read from a single sample in a study of tumor-infiltrating lymphocytes in primary liver carcinoma. TCRdb ran MiXCR on the multiplex PCR reads and lists one entry per CDR3 protein. The data show roughly 86,000 distinct CDR3 sequences, about 73% seen once. Material: tumor-adjacent normal liver tissue. All receptors come from a man between 40 and 49 years old with primary liver carcinoma and hepatitis B virus infection. The CDR3 runs from the conserved cysteine through the conserved F or W. The D gene is left open where the match is weak. Clone size appears in some rows only: once, few, many, or a class for an expanded clone.

J | V | size | D | CDR3 | DNA
TRBJ2-2 | TRBV11-1 | . | . | CASNLVSANTGELFF | TGTGCCAGCAACCTGGTGTCCGCGAACACTGGGGAGCTGTTTTTT
TRBJ1-2 | TRBV5-4 | . | . | CASSPLTDPNYGYTF | TGTGCCAGCAGCCCGTTGACCGACCCTAACTATGGCTACACCTTC
TRBJ2-7 | TRBV12-3/TRBV12-4 | . | . | CASSGPSRPYEQYF | TGTGCCAGCAGTGGCCCCTCACGGCCATACGAACAGTACTTC
TRBJ2-3 | TRBV11-2 | medium-sized | . | CASSTLDTQYF | TGTGCCAGCAGCACCCTGGATACGCAGTATTTT
TRBJ2-7 | TRBV11-2 | . | . | CASSPGQPYEQYF | TGTGCCAGCAGCCCAGGACAGCCTTACGAGCAATACTTC
TRBJ2-1 | TRBV12-3/TRBV12-4 | . | TRBD1 | CASNLSGTGLRGEQFF | TGTGCCAGCAATTTGTCCGGGACAGGGCTCCGGGGTGAGCAGTTCTTC
TRBJ1-2 | TRBV29-1 | once | TRBD1 | CSLPRRDSSYGYSF | TGCAGCCTTCCGAGAAGGGACAGCTCCTATGGCTACAGCTTC
TRBJ2-3 | TRBV13 | . | . | CASSPFKGSDMQYF | TGTGCCAGCAGTCCCTTTAAGGGCTCAGATATGCAGTATTTT
TRBJ2-7 | TRBV11-2 | . | TRBD1 | CASSPAGTEYKQYF | TGTGCCAGCAGTCCAGCCGGGACAGAATACAAGCAGTACTTC
TRBJ2-2 | TRBV29-1 | . | TRBD1 | CSVLGLIGTANTGKLFF | TGCAGCGTCCTCGGCCTCATCGGGACAGCGAACACCGGGAAGCTGTTTTTT
TRBJ2-1 | TRBV19 | . | . | CASSIGSAFLSEQFF | TGTGCCAGTAGTATAGGAAGCGCGTTCCTTTCGGAGCAGTTCTTC
TRBJ2-1 | TRBV29-1 | many | . | CSVLVGGGGHNEQFF | TGCAGCGTCCTCGTGGGGGGTGGGGGGCACAATGAGCAGTTCTTC
TRBJ2-2 | TRBV28 | . | . | CVSTVYGGGLGTGELFF | TGTGTCAGCACCGTCTATGGTGGGGGTCTTGGGACGGGGGAGCTGTTTTTT
TRBJ2-7 | TRBV4-1 | . | . | CASSLEQCAPEIPYEQYF | TGCGCCAGCAGCCTTGAACAGTGTGCCCCGGAAATTCCCTACGAGCAGTACTTC
TRBJ2-3 | TRBV6-1 | many | TRBD2 | CASSEATSGSLAADTQYF | TGTGCCAGCAGTGAAGCTACTAGCGGGAGTCTTGCCGCAGATACGCAGTATTTT
TRBJ2-3 | TRBV4-2 | . | . | CASSQGPQTTDKQYF | TGTGCCAGCAGCCAAGGCCCCCAGACCACAGATAAGCAGTATTTT
TRBJ2-2 | TRBV19 | . | . | CASRGVNTGELFF | TGTGCCAGTAGGGGCGTGAACACCGGGGAGCTGTTTTTT